A selection of T cell receptor beta chains follows, all from one sample in a study of blood T cells in healthy people across ages. TCRdb fed the 5' RACE reads into MiXCR, producing one record per CDR3 protein. The sample lists nearly 1 million distinct CDR3 sequences; roughly half were seen once. Sequencing was done on a sample of blood. Receptor source: a woman aged 60 to 75 in good health. Each CDR3 is given with its conserved first and last residue. D genes are given only for firm matches. Size is stated for part of the rows, as once, few or many counts, or as a class when the clone is expanded.

j_call d_call clone_size v_call cdr3_nt cdr3_aa
TRBJ2-3 TRBD2 few TRBV5-1 TGCGCCAGCAGCTTGGAACTAGCGGGAGGGGCAGATACGCAGTATTTT CASSLELAGGADTQYF
TRBJ2-7 TRBD2 - TRBV11-2 TGTGCCAGCAGCTACGGACTAGCTGATTACGAGCAGTACTTC CASSYGLADYEQYF
TRBJ2-5 - - TRBV28 TGTGCCAGCAGTTCCGGGACACACCAAGAGACCCAGTACTTC CASSSGTHQETQYF
TRBJ2-4 TRBD1 - TRBV29-1 TGCAGCGTCGCCCTTGCAGGGGGAACCAAAAACATTCAGTACTTC CSVALAGGTKNIQYF
TRBJ2-3 TRBD2 - TRBV3-1 TGTGCCAGCAGCAGCACTCAGGGACTAGCATCAGATACGCAGTATTTT CASSSTQGLASDTQYF
TRBJ2-1 - - TRBV20-1 TGCAGTGCTAGAGGCAGGGTCTCGTACAATGAGCAGTTCTTC CSARGRVSYNEQFF
TRBJ2-3 - few TRBV20-1 TGCAGTGCTATGAGGACTGGCACAGATACGCAGTATTTT CSAMRTGTDTQYF
TRBJ2-1 - - TRBV24-1 TGTGCCACCAGTAACTCCCAGGGACTGCGGCACAATGAGCAGTTCTTC CATSNSQGLRHNEQFF
TRBJ2-7 - - TRBV21-1 TGTGCCAGCAGCAGAAAGGGTAAGCGGGATTACGAGCAGTACTTC CASSRKGKRDYEQYF
TRBJ2-1 TRBD2 - TRBV29-1 TGCAGCGTTGACTCCTCTTCGCCTAGCGGAGGTTTC CSVDSSSPSGGF
TRBJ2-3 - - TRBV27 TGTGCCAGCAGTTTAGGGGGGATCCCAGATACGCAGTATTTT CASSLGGIPDTQYF
TRBJ2-5 - few TRBV3-1 TGTGCCAGCAGCCAAGATCGACTAAAAGGGGAGACCCAGTACTTC CASSQDRLKGETQYF
TRBJ1-1 - few TRBV3-1 TGTGCCAGCAGCCAAGAAAGTTTCGTTGAGTGGAGGGCCGGGCGGCTAGAGTCTTTCTTT CASSQESFVEWRAGRLESFF
TRBJ2-7 - - TRBV5-1 TGCGCCAGCAGCTTGTTTGGCGGGCCCCACGAGCAGTACTTC CASSLFGGPHEQYF
TRBJ2-1 TRBD2 few TRBV3-1 TGTGCCAGCAGCCAAGGCCCGTCACTAGCGCAGAGAGGCAATGAGCAGTTCTTC CASSQGPSLAQRGNEQFF
TRBJ2-1 TRBD2 - TRBV2 TGTGCCAGCGAACTAGAACAGCGGGGAGGGCCTGACAATGAGCAGTTCTTC CASELEQRGGPDNEQFF
TRBJ2-5 TRBD2 few TRBV12-3/TRBV12-4 TGTGCCAGCAGTCAGACTAGCGGGGAGACCCAGTACTTC CASSQTSGETQYF
TRBJ2-6 - - TRBV5-1 TGCGCCAGCAGCTTGGAGCTCTCTGGGGCCAACGTCCTGACTTTC CASSLELSGANVLTF
TRBJ2-7 - - TRBV7-7 TGTGCCAGCAGCCCCATCCCCGGGACGTACTACGAGCAGTACTTC CASSPIPGTYYEQYF
TRBJ2-4 TRBD1 few TRBV12-3/TRBV12-4 TGTGCCAGCAGTACTGCCGACAGGGGGTTAGACATTCAGTACTTC CASSTADRGLDIQYF
TRBJ2-1 TRBD2 - TRBV7-9 TGTGCCAGCAGCGCCCCAGCGGGAGGTTCCTTCAATGAGCAGTTCTTC CASSAPAGGSFNEQFF
TRBJ2-3 TRBD2 - TRBV20-1 TGCAGTGCTAGATTAGGGCGGGAGAAAAGGGATACGCAGTATTTT CSARLGREKRDTQYF
TRBJ1-4 TRBD1 - TRBV7-9 TGTGCCAGCAGCTTGGACAGGGCAGGGGCAACTAATGAAAAACTGTTTTTT CASSLDRAGATNEKLFF
TRBJ2-7 TRBD2 once TRBV11-2 TGTGCCAGCAAGTGGGCGGGAGACTACAATGAGCAGTACTTC CASKWAGDYNEQYF
TRBJ1-2 - many TRBV12-3/TRBV12-4 TGTGCCAGCAGCTACCTCGACAGGAGCCGAAATGGCTACACCTTC CASSYLDRSRNGYTF
TRBJ2-5 - - TRBV3-1 TGTGCCAGCAGCCACTGGGGGCTAGCGGAAGTAGAGACCCAGTACTTC CASSHWGLAEVETQYF
TRBJ2-3 TRBD2 - TRBV29-1 TGCAGCGTTGTCGGGACTAGCGGCACAGATACGCAGTATTTT CSVVGTSGTDTQYF
TRBJ2-1 - - TRBV29-1 TGCAGCGTTAAGGGGACCCTACCGAATGAGCAGTTCTTC CSVKGTLPNEQFF